These T cell receptor beta chains were read from a single sample in a study of regulatory T cells in long-lasting Graves disease. TCRdb re-analysed the multiplex PCR reads in MiXCR, keeping a single row per CDR3 protein. The sample contains approximately 690,000 distinct CDR3 sequences, about 32% of which appear only once. This specimen consisted of peripheral blood mononuclear cells (PBMCs), obtained when the disease was refractory, from a patient treated with antithyroid drugs. The receptors here all came from a female donor with Graves disease. CDR3s include the opening cysteine and the closing phenylalanine or tryptophan. Fields, in order: CDR3 length, J gene, clone size, V gene, D gene, CDR3 DNA, CDR3 protein. D genes are given only for firm matches. A clone size is listed for some rows: how often the clone was seen (once, few, many), or a class if it is expanded.

CDR3 length: 14; J gene: TRBJ1-5; clone size: many; V gene: TRBV2; D gene: TRBD1; CDR3 DNA: TGTGCCAGCGTCCGGGACAGGGAAAATCAGCCCCAGCATTTT; CDR3 protein: CASVRDRENQPQHF
CDR3 length: 16; J gene: TRBJ2-5; clone size: few; V gene: TRBV10-2; D gene: TRBD2; CDR3 DNA: TGCGCCAGCAGATTAACTAGCGGGAGGGCCCGGGAGACCCAGTACTTC; CDR3 protein: CASRLTSGRARETQYF
CDR3 length: 15; J gene: TRBJ1-4; clone size: -; V gene: TRBV7-9; D gene: -; CDR3 DNA: TGTGCCAGCAGCTTATTTGCAGGGTCGAGTGAAAAACTGTTTTTT; CDR3 protein: CASSLFAGSSEKLFF
CDR3 length: 14; J gene: TRBJ2-7; clone size: few; V gene: TRBV2; D gene: TRBD2; CDR3 DNA: TGTGCCAGCAGTAGAGCGGGAGGAGTGCGGGAGCAGTACTTC; CDR3 protein: CASSRAGGVREQYF
CDR3 length: 13; J gene: TRBJ2-5; clone size: -; V gene: TRBV14; D gene: -; CDR3 DNA: TGTGCCAGCAGCCAGGGGGAAGAAGAGACCCAGTACTTC; CDR3 protein: CASSQGEEETQYF
CDR3 length: 15; J gene: TRBJ2-3; clone size: -; V gene: TRBV20-1; D gene: TRBD2; CDR3 DNA: TGCAGTGCCGGGACTAGCGGGGACCCCACAGATACGCAGTATTTT; CDR3 protein: CSAGTSGDPTDTQYF
CDR3 length: 13; J gene: TRBJ2-5; clone size: -; V gene: TRBV27; D gene: TRBD2; CDR3 DNA: TGTGCCAGCAGTAGCGGGAGTGAGGAGACCCAGTACTTC; CDR3 protein: CASSSGSEETQYF
CDR3 length: 13; J gene: TRBJ1-5; clone size: many; V gene: TRBV2; D gene: -; CDR3 DNA: TGTGCCAGCCATTCGGGTAGCAATCAGCCCCAGCATTTT; CDR3 protein: CASHSGSNQPQHF
CDR3 length: 18; J gene: TRBJ2-7; clone size: few; V gene: TRBV28; D gene: TRBD2; CDR3 DNA: TGTGCCAGCAGTTTATCGGGGACTAGCGGGGTTTCTTGGCACGAGCAGTACTTC; CDR3 protein: CASSLSGTSGVSWHEQYF
CDR3 length: 16; J gene: TRBJ2-7; clone size: many; V gene: TRBV28; D gene: -; CDR3 DNA: TGTGCCAGCAGTTTAATCCTAGCGAAAGCCTCCTACGAGCAGTACTTC; CDR3 protein: CASSLILAKASYEQYF
CDR3 length: 15; J gene: TRBJ2-7; clone size: -; V gene: TRBV27; D gene: TRBD2; CDR3 DNA: TGTGCCAGCAGCCCTCTAGCGGGAGCAGCCTACGAGCAGTACTTC; CDR3 protein: CASSPLAGAAYEQYF
CDR3 length: 14; J gene: TRBJ1-5; clone size: -; V gene: TRBV6-1; D gene: -; CDR3 DNA: TGTGCCAGCAGTCCACAAGACCGGGATCAGCCCCAGCATTTT; CDR3 protein: CASSPQDRDQPQHF
CDR3 length: 12; J gene: TRBJ2-4; clone size: many; V gene: TRBV5-1; D gene: -; CDR3 DNA: TGCGCCAGCAGCTTGGGAGAAAACATTCAGTACTTC; CDR3 protein: CASSLGENIQYF
CDR3 length: 11; J gene: TRBJ1-1; clone size: -; V gene: TRBV24-1; D gene: -; CDR3 DNA: TGTGCCACCAGTGACTGGGGCGAAGCTTTCTTT; CDR3 protein: CATSDWGEAFF
CDR3 length: 12; J gene: TRBJ1-2; clone size: -; V gene: TRBV12-3/TRBV12-4; D gene: -; CDR3 DNA: TGTGCCAGCAGTACTTCCAGGAATGGCTACACCTTC; CDR3 protein: CASSTSRNGYTF
CDR3 length: 15; J gene: TRBJ1-2; clone size: -; V gene: TRBV6-2/TRBV6-3; D gene: -; CDR3 DNA: TGTGCCAGCAGTGAAGAAACTTGGGGGTACTATGGCTACACCTTC; CDR3 protein: CASSEETWGYYGYTF
CDR3 length: 13; J gene: TRBJ2-7; clone size: -; V gene: TRBV19; D gene: TRBD1; CDR3 DNA: TGTGCCAGTAGACGGACAGGGCGCGACGAGCAGTACTTC; CDR3 protein: CASRRTGRDEQYF
CDR3 length: 11; J gene: TRBJ1-2; clone size: -; V gene: TRBV29-1; D gene: -; CDR3 DNA: TGCAGCGTTGAAGCCATGGATGGCTACACCTTC; CDR3 protein: CSVEAMDGYTF
CDR3 length: 10; J gene: TRBJ2-7; clone size: few; V gene: TRBV30; D gene: -; CDR3 DNA: TGTGCCTGGAGTGTATGGCTTCAGTACTTC; CDR3 protein: CAWSVWLQYF
CDR3 length: 15; J gene: TRBJ1-2; clone size: few; V gene: TRBV29-1; D gene: TRBD1; CDR3 DNA: TGCAGCGTTGAGGGGAGAAACAGGGGAGTGGATGGCTACACCTTC; CDR3 protein: CSVEGRNRGVDGYTF
CDR3 length: 14; J gene: TRBJ2-2; clone size: few; V gene: TRBV30; D gene: TRBD2; CDR3 DNA: TGTGCCTGGAGGGGGGAGGGCCTGGCCGGGGAGCTGTTTTTT; CDR3 protein: CAWRGEGLAGELFF
CDR3 length: 15; J gene: TRBJ1-4; clone size: few; V gene: TRBV5-1; D gene: -; CDR3 DNA: TGCGCCAGCAGCTTTGGGGGGCTGTCTAATGAAAAACTGTTTTTT; CDR3 protein: CASSFGGLSNEKLFF
CDR3 length: 14; J gene: TRBJ1-2; clone size: few; V gene: TRBV6-2/TRBV6-3; D gene: -; CDR3 DNA: TGTGCCAGCAGCCCCCTAGGGCTTGTCGGAGGCTACACCTTC; CDR3 protein: CASSPLGLVGGYTF
CDR3 length: 16; J gene: TRBJ2-5; clone size: -; V gene: TRBV29-1; D gene: -; CDR3 DNA: TGCAGCGTTGAATCCCCGGACTACCTTCTACAAGAGACCCAGTACTTC; CDR3 protein: CSVESPDYLLQETQYF
CDR3 length: 14; J gene: TRBJ2-7; clone size: -; V gene: TRBV28; D gene: TRBD2; CDR3 DNA: TGTGCCAGCAGTGAAGCCGGGACTAGCTACGAGCAGTACTTC; CDR3 protein: CASSEAGTSYEQYF
CDR3 length: 16; J gene: TRBJ1-1; clone size: few; V gene: TRBV27; D gene: TRBD1; CDR3 DNA: TGTGCCAGCAACGTTCTTGGTGTGCAGGGGGCGCTTGGAGCTTTCTTT; CDR3 protein: CASNVLGVQGALGAFF
CDR3 length: 16; J gene: TRBJ1-1; clone size: many; V gene: TRBV28; D gene: -; CDR3 DNA: TGTGCCAGCAGTTTAGTTGAGCGGAAGGTGAACACTGAAGCTTTCTTT; CDR3 protein: CASSLVERKVNTEAFF
CDR3 length: 15; J gene: TRBJ1-5; clone size: -; V gene: TRBV19; D gene: TRBD1; CDR3 DNA: TGTGCCACCACCCGTGGGGGGACAGGGAATCAGCCCCAGCATTTT; CDR3 protein: CATTRGGTGNQPQHF
CDR3 length: 14; J gene: TRBJ2-7; clone size: -; V gene: TRBV5-1; D gene: -; CDR3 DNA: TGCGCCAGCACCCTAACAGGGACTTCCTACGAGCAGTACTTC; CDR3 protein: CASTLTGTSYEQYF
CDR3 length: 23; J gene: TRBJ2-5; clone size: -; V gene: TRBV11-2; D gene: -; CDR3 DNA: TGTGCCAGCAGACCAACATCCGGGACAGGGAGAGTAGGAGAGCGGGAGCCTGAAGAGACCCAGTACTTC; CDR3 protein: CASRPTSGTGRVGEREPEETQYF
CDR3 length: 16; J gene: TRBJ1-5; clone size: -; V gene: TRBV4-1; D gene: -; CDR3 DNA: TGCGCCAGCAGCCAAGAAATCGCAGGGGTGGTTCAGCCCCAGCATTTT; CDR3 protein: CASSQEIAGVVQPQHF
CDR3 length: 11; J gene: TRBJ1-4; clone size: -; V gene: TRBV12-3/TRBV12-4; D gene: -; CDR3 DNA: TGTGCCAGCAGTTCCTATGAAAAACTGTTTTTT; CDR3 protein: CASSSYEKLFF
CDR3 length: 14; J gene: TRBJ2-7; clone size: -; V gene: TRBV6-1; D gene: -; CDR3 DNA: TGTGCCAGCAGACTTCCTGACAGCCGATACGAGCAGTACTTC; CDR3 protein: CASRLPDSRYEQYF
CDR3 length: 16; J gene: TRBJ2-7; clone size: -; V gene: TRBV10-3; D gene: -; CDR3 DNA: TGTGCCATCAGTGAGTCGGGCAAGGGCTCGCTCTACGAGCAGTACTTC; CDR3 protein: CAISESGKGSLYEQYF
CDR3 length: 16; J gene: TRBJ2-2; clone size: -; V gene: TRBV29-1; D gene: -; CDR3 DNA: TGCAGCGTTGAAGGGGTTCGCGCTAGCAGCACCGGGGAGCTGTTTTTT; CDR3 protein: CSVEGVRASSTGELFF
CDR3 length: 14; J gene: TRBJ2-7; clone size: many; V gene: TRBV20-1; D gene: TRBD1; CDR3 DNA: TGCAGTGCAAAGGACAGGGGGCAGTCCTACGAGCAGTACTTC; CDR3 protein: CSAKDRGQSYEQYF
CDR3 length: 16; J gene: TRBJ2-4; clone size: few; V gene: TRBV5-1; D gene: -; CDR3 DNA: TGCGCCAGCAGCCCCTCGAGGGGGGGAGGCAAAAACATTCAGTACTTC; CDR3 protein: CASSPSRGGGKNIQYF
CDR3 length: 14; J gene: TRBJ2-7; clone size: -; V gene: TRBV10-3; D gene: TRBD2; CDR3 DNA: TGTGCCACCCGAGACGGGAGGTCCAACTACGAGCAGTACTTC; CDR3 protein: CATRDGRSNYEQYF
CDR3 length: 14; J gene: TRBJ1-5; clone size: -; V gene: TRBV24-1; D gene: TRBD1; CDR3 DNA: TGTGCCACCAGTGAGGACAGGGGAAGCCAGCCCCAGCATTTT; CDR3 protein: CATSEDRGSQPQHF